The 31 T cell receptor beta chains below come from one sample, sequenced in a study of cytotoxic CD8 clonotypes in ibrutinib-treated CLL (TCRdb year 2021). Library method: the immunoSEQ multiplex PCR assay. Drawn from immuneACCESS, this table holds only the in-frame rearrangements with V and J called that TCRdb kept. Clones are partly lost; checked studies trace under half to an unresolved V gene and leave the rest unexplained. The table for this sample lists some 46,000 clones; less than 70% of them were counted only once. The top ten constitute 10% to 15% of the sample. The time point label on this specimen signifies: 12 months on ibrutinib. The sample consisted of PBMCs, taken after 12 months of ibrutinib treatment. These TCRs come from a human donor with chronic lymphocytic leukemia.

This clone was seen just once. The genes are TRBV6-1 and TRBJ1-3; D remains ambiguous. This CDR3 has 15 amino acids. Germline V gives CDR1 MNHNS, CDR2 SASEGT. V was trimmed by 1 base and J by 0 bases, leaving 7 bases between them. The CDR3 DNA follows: TGTGCCAGCAGTGAAGGACGGAGCTCTGGAAACACCATATATTTT. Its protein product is CASSEGRSSGNTIYF.

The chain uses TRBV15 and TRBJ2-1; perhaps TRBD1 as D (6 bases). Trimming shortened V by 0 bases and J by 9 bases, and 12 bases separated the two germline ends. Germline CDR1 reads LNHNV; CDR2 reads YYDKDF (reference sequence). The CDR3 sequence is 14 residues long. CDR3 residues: CATSRDIGTREQFF. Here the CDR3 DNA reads TGTGCCACCAGCAGAGATATCGGGACACGTGAGCAGTTCTTC.

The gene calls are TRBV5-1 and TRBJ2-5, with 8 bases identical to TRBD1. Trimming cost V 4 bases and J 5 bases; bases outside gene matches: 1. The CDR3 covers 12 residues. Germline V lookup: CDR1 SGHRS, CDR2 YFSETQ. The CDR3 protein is CASSGDRETQYF. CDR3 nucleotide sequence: TGCGCCAGCAGCGGGGACAGGGAGACCCAGTACTTC. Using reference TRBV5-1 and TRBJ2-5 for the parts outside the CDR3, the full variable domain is KAGVTQTPRYLIKTRGQQVTLSCSPISGHRSVSWYQQTPGQGLQFLFEYFSETQRNKGNFPGRFSGRQFSNSRSEMNVSTLELGDSALYLCASSGDRETQYFGPGTRLLVL.

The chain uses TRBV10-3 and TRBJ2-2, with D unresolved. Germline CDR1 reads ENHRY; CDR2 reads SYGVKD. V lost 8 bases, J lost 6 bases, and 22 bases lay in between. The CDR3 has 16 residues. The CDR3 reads CAIRSGREPQAGELFF. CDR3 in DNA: TGTGCCATCCGGAGTGGGCGTGAACCCCAGGCCGGGGAGCTGTTTTTT.

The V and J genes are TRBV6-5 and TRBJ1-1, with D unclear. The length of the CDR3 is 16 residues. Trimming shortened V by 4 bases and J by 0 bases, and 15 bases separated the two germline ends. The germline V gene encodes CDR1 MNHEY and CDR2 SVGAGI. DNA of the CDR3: TGTGCCAGCAGTTCCCGGATTCAGGTTATGAACACTGAAGCTTTCTTT. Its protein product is CASSSRIQVMNTEAFF.

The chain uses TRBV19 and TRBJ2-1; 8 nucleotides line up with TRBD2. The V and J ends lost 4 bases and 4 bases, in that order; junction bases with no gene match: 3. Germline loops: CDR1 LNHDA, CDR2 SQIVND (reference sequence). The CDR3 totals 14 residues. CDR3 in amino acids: CASSKAGGYNEQFF. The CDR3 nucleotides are TGTGCCAGTAGTAAGGCGGGGGGTTACAATGAGCAGTTCTTC.

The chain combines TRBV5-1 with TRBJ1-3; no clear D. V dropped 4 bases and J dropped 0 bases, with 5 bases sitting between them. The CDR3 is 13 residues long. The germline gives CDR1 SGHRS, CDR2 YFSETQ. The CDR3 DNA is TGCGCCAGCAGCACAGCCTCTGGAAACACCATATATTTT. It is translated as CASSTASGNTIYF.

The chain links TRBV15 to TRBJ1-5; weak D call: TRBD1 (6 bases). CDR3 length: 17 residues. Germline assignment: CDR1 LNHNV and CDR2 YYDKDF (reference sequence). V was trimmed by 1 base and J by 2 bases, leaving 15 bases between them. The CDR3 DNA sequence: TGTGCCACCAGCAGAGGTGGGTGGGGGGGCGGCAATCAGCCCCAGCATTTT. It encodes CATSRGGWGGGNQPQHF.

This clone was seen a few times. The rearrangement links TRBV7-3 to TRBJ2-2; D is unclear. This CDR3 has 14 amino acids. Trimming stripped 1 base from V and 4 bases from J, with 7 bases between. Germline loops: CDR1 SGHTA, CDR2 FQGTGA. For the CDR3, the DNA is TGTGCCAGCAGCTTAAGCTATGGCACCGGGGAGCTGTTTTTT. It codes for CASSLSYGTGELFF.

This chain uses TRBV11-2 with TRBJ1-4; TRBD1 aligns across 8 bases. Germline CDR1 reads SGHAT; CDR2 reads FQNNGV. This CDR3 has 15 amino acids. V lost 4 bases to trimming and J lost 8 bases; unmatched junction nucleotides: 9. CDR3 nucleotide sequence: TGTGCCAGCAGCTCAGGGGGCGGAGGAGACGAAAAACTGTTTTTT. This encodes CASSSGGGGDEKLFF.

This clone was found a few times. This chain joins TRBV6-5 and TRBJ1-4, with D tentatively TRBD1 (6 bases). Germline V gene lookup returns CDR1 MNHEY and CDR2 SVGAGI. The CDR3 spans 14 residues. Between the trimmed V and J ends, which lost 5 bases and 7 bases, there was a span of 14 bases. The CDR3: CASSRLGGGEKLFF. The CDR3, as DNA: TGTGCCAGCAGTCGACTGGGGGGCGGTGAAAAACTGTTTTTT.

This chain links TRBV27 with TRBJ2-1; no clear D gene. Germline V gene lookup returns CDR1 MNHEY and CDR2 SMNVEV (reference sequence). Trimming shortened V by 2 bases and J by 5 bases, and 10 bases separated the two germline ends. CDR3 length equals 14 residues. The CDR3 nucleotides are TGTGCCAGCAGTTTAAGAATGGGAAACAATGAGCAGTTCTTC. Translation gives CASSLRMGNNEQFF.

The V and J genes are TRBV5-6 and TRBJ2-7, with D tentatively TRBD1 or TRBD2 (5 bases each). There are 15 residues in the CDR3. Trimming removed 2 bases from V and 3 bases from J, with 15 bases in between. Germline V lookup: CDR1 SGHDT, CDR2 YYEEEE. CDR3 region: CASSLPGRQLYEQYF. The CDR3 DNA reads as TGTGCCAGCAGCTTACCGGGACGGCAACTCTACGAGCAGTACTTC.

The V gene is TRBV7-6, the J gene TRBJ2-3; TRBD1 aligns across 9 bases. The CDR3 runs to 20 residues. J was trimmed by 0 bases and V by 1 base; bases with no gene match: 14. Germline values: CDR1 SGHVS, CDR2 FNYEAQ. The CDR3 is CASSLDPDRGHSSSTDTQYF. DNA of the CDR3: TGTGCCAGCAGCTTAGACCCGGACAGGGGACACTCGTCTAGCACAGATACGCAGTATTTT.

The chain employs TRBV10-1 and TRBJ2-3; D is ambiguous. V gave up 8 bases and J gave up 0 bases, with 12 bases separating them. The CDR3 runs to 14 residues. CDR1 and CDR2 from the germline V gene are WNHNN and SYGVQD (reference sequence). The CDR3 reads CASPGPQSTDTQYF. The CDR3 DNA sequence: TGCGCCAGCCCCGGACCCCAGAGCACAGATACGCAGTATTTT.

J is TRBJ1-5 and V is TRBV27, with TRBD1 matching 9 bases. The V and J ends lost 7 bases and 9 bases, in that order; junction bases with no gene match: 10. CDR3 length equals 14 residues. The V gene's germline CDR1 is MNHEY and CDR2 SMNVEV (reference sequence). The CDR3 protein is CASMKTGGPGPQHF. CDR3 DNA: TGTGCCAGCATGAAAACAGGGGGCCCTGGGCCCCAGCATTTT.

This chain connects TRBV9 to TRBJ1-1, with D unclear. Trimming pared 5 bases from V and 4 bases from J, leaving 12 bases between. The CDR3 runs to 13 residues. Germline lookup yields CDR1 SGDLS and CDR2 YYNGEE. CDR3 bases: TGTGCCAGCAGAGCGGAGACTGGCACTGAAGCTTTCTTT. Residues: CASRAETGTEAFF.

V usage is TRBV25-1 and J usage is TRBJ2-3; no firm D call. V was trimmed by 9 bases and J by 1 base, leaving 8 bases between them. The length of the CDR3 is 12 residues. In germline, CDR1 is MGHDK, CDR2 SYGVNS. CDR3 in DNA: TGTGCCAGTAGACAAGGCACAGATACGCAGTATTTT. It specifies CASRQGTDTQYF.

This chain's CDR3 is CASSFVDRVWNTIYF. The CDR3 region has the DNA TGTGCCAGCAGTTTCGTGGACAGGGTTTGGAACACCATATATTTT. This sequence joins TRBV27 and TRBJ1-3; 8 nucleotides align to TRBD1. Germline trimming cut 3 bases from V and 7 bases from J; bases unmatched to any gene: 8. The CDR3 is made up of 15 amino acids. Germline lookup yields CDR1 MNHEY and CDR2 SMNVEV (reference sequence).

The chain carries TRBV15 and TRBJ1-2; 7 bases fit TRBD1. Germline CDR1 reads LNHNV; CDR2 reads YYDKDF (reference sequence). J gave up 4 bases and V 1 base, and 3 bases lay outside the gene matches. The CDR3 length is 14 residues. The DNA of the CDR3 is TGTGCCACCAGCAGAGGCGGGACAGTCTATGGCTACACCTTC. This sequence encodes CATSRGGTVYGYTF.

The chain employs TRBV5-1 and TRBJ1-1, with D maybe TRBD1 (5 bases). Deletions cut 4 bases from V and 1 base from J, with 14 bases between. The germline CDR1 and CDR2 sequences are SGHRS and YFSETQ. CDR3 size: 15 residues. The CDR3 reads CASSPGGRGNTEAFF. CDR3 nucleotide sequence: TGCGCCAGCAGCCCCGGGGGGAGAGGGAACACTGAAGCTTTCTTT.

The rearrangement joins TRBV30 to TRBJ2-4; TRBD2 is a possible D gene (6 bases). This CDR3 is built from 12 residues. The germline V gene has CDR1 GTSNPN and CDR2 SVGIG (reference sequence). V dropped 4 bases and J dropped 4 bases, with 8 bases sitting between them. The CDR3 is CAWTSDKNIQYF. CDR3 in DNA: TGTGCCTGGACTAGCGATAAAAACATTCAGTACTTC.

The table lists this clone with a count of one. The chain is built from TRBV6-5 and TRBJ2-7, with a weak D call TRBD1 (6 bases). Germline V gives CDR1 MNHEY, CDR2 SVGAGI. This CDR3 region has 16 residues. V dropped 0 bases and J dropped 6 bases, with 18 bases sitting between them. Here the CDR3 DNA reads TGTGCCAGCAGTTACTCCCCAACCAGGGGAGTTTTCGAGCAGTACTTC. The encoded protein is CASSYSPTRGVFEQYF.

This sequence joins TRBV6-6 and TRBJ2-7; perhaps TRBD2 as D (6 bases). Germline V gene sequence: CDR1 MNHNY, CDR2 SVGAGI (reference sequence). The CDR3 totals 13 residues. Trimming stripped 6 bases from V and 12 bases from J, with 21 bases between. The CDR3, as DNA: TGTGCCAGCAGCCCCCCGGGGGTGGTTAGGTGGTACTTC. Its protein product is CASSPPGVVRWYF.

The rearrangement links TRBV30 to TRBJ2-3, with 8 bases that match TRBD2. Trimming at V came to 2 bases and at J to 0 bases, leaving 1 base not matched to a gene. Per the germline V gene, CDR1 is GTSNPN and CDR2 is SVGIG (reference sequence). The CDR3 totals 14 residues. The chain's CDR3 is CAWSIAGSTDTQYF. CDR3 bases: TGTGCCTGGAGTATAGCGGGGAGCACAGATACGCAGTATTTT.

This CDR3 is CASSATAGGETQYF. In nucleotides, the CDR3 is TGTGCCAGCAGTGCGACGGCGGGAGGGGAGACCCAGTACTTC. The genes are TRBV27 and TRBJ2-5; TRBD2 aligns across 9 bases. Trimming at V came to 5 bases and at J to 5 bases, leaving 6 bases not matched to a gene. The germline gives CDR1 MNHEY, CDR2 SMNVEV (reference sequence). The CDR3 length is 14 residues.

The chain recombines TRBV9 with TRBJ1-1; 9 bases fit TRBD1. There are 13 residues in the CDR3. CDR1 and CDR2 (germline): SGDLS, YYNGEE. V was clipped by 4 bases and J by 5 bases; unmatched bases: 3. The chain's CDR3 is CASSTGTGTEAFF. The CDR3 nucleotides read TGTGCCAGCAGCACCGGGACAGGGACTGAAGCTTTCTTT.

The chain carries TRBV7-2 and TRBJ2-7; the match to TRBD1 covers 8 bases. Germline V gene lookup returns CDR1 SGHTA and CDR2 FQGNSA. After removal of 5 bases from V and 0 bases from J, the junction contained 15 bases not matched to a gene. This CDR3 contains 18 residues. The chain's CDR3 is CASSPYGTGLISSYEQYF. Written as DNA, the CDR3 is TGTGCCAGCAGCCCTTACGGGACAGGTTTAATAAGCTCCTACGAGCAGTACTTC. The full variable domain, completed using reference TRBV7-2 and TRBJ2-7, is GAGVSQSPSNKVTEKGKDVELRCDPISGHTALYWYRQSLGQGLEFLIYFQGNSAPDKSGLPSDRFSAERTGGSVSTLTIQRTQQEDSAVYLCASSPYGTGLISSYEQYFGPGTRLTVT.

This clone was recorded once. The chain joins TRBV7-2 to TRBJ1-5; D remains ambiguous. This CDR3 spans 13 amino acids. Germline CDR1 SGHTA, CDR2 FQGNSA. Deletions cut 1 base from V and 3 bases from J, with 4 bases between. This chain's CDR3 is CASSLGVNQPQHF. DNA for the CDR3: TGTGCCAGCAGCTTAGGGGTCAATCAGCCCCAGCATTTT.

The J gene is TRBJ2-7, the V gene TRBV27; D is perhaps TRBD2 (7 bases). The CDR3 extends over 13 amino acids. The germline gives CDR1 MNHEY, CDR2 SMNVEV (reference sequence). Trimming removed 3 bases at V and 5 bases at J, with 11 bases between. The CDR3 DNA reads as TGTGCCAGCAGTTTCGGGGGGCCCAACGAGCAGTACTTC. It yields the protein CASSFGGPNEQYF.

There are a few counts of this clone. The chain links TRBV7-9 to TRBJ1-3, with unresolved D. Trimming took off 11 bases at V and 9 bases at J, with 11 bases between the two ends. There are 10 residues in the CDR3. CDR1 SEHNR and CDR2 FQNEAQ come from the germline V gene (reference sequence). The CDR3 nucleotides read TGTGCCTTACAAGCGGGCACCATATATTTT. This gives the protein CALQAGTIYF.